The 24 T cell receptor beta chains given below trace back to one sample, sequenced in a study of beta chain features in type 1 diabetes (dated by TCRdb to the late 2010s). Their antigens are not known. The library was generated by the immunoSEQ multiplex PCR assay. All of the isolated RNA was reverse transcribed with the High Capacity cDNA Reverse Transcription Kit, so expressed TCRB transcripts were sequenced. Imported from immuneACCESS, the table was reduced by TCRdb to in-frame sequences with V and J called. These copies leave out some clones; in studies compared against another copy, an unresolved V gene accounts for under half, and the cause of the remainder is not known. The sample yields more than 250,000 clones; approximately 15% were counted once. The biggest ten clones account for less than 0.02% of the sample. The research as a whole found: Type 1 diabetes patients showed a moderate but significant shortening of TCRB CDR3 length in all four CD4+ subsets.

Material: naive CD4+ T cells from blood. The cell subset or site label for this specimen denotes: true naive CD4+ T cells. These receptors all stem from a young man with type 1 diabetes.

This clone was detected a few times. The chain employs TRBV6-5 and TRBJ1-1; maybe TRBD1 (6 bases). Germline-derived CDR1 and CDR2 are MNHEY and SVGAGI. The CDR3 loop spans 16 amino acids. The germline V and J ends were trimmed by 0 bases and 6 bases, with 17 bases remaining between them. CDR3 residues: CASSYSRWAGVSEAFF. CDR3 bases: TGTGCCAGCAGTTACTCTAGGTGGGCAGGGGTATCTGAAGCTTTCTTT.

This clone was picked up a small number of times. The CDR3 is CASRRGAQNIQYF. CDR3 coding DNA: TGTGCCAGTAGACGGGGGGCCCAAAACATTCAGTACTTC. V usage is TRBV19 and J usage is TRBJ2-4, with a tentative D call TRBD2 (7 bases). The CDR3 length is 13 residues. Trimming removed 6 bases at V and 5 bases at J, with 11 bases between. Per the germline V gene, CDR1 is LNHDA and CDR2 is SQIVND (reference sequence).

This chain uses TRBV7-2 with TRBJ2-2; weak D call: TRBD1 (6 bases). The CDR3 is 14 residues long. Looked up from germline, CDR1 is SGHTA and CDR2 is FQGNSA. V lost 4 bases to trimming and J lost 1 base, with 7 bases between them. This CDR3 is CASSSGQNTGELFF. In DNA form, the CDR3 reads TGTGCCAGCAGCTCGGGACAGAACACCGGGGAGCTGTTTTTT. Full variable domain (remainder filled in from reference TRBV7-2 and TRBJ2-2): GAGVSQSPSNKVTEKGKDVELRCDPISGHTALYWYRQSLGQGLEFLIYFQGNSAPDKSGLPSDRFSAERTGGSVSTLTIQRTQQEDSAVYLCASSSGQNTGELFFGEGSRLTVL.

In its sample, this clone was seen a few times. This chain connects TRBV4-3 to TRBJ2-7; the match to TRBD2 covers 12 bases. Trimming took 1 base from V and 0 from J; bases not matched to a gene: 1. Germline CDR1 LGHNA, CDR2 YSLEER. There are 16 residues in the CDR3. The CDR3, as DNA: TGCGCCAGCAGCCAAGCGACTAGCGGGAGCTCCTACGAGCAGTACTTC. Its protein is CASSQATSGSSYEQYF.

The chain uses TRBV28 and TRBJ2-1; 8 nucleotides match TRBD2. Losses at the gene ends were 6 bases for V and 4 bases for J; bases not matched to a gene: 11. The CDR3 is made up of 16 amino acids. Germline values: CDR1 MDHEN, CDR2 SYDVKM. CDR3 sequence (DNA): TGTGCCAGCAGGCCCCCGGGAGGGCAAGGGTACAATGAGCAGTTCTTC. Its protein product is CASRPPGGQGYNEQFF.

This clone appeared a few times. The rearrangement uses TRBV4-3 and TRBJ2-4; 10 nucleotides line up with TRBD1. The length of the CDR3 is 17 residues. From germline, CDR1 is LGHNA and CDR2 YSLEER. The V segment lost 4 bases and the J segment 0 bases; nucleotides outside the gene matches: 6. CDR3 residues: CASSPGQGGRAKNIQYF. The CDR3 DNA follows: TGCGCCAGCAGCCCCGGACAGGGGGGGAGAGCCAAAAACATTCAGTACTTC.

This chain uses TRBV9 with TRBJ1-1; TRBD1 might be the D (6 bases). The CDR3 covers 16 residues. Germline CDR1 and CDR2: SGDLS and YYNGEE. V was clipped by 0 bases and J by 0 bases, with 12 bases between them. CDR3 region: CASSVVPQGMNTEAFF. In DNA, the CDR3 is TGTGCCAGCAGCGTAGTTCCCCAGGGGATGAACACTGAAGCTTTCTTT.

This chain uses TRBV18 with TRBJ2-1, with TRBD2 matching 8 bases. Germline V gene lookup returns CDR1 KGHSH and CDR2 LQKENI. Trimming cost V 1 base and J 5 bases; bases outside gene matches: 1. The CDR3 has 14 amino acids. DNA of the CDR3: TGTGCCAGCTCACCACTAGCGGGGAACAATGAGCAGTTCTTC. Translating gives CASSPLAGNNEQFF.

The J gene is TRBJ1-4, the V gene TRBV4-1, with a weak D call TRBD1 (6 bases). V lost 1 base and J 2 bases, leaving 8 bases between the germline ends. CDR3 length: 15 amino acids. Germline V gene sequence: CDR1 MGHRA, CDR2 YSYEKL. The CDR3 spells CASSQGQGTNEKLFF. CDR3 sequence (DNA): TGCGCCAGCAGCCAAGGCCAGGGGACTAATGAAAAACTGTTTTTT.

This sequence joins TRBV18 and TRBJ1-1; TRBD1 might be the D (6 bases). The CDR3 sequence is 17 residues long. Germline V gives CDR1 KGHSH, CDR2 LQKENI. Trimming left V 6 bases short and J 3 bases short, with 23 bases between. CDR3 coding DNA: TGTGCCAGCTCCCGAACGGGTGGGCAGGGGTACCACACTGAAGCTTTCTTT. As protein: CASSRTGGQGYHTEAFF.

A few counts support this clone. The CDR3 here is CAWSVFFRYQTGELFF. The CDR3 DNA is TGTGCCTGGAGTGTATTTTTCAGATACCAAACCGGGGAGCTGTTTTTT. The V gene is TRBV30, the J gene TRBJ2-2; unclear D gene. Per the germline V gene, CDR1 is GTSNPN and CDR2 is SVGIG (reference sequence). The CDR3 sequence is 16 residues long. Trimming shortened V by 0 bases and J by 5 bases, and 16 bases separated the two germline ends.

The chain couples TRBV7-9 to TRBJ1-3; 8 bases match TRBD1. Per the germline V gene, CDR1 is SEHNR and CDR2 is FQNEAQ (reference sequence). The CDR3 length is 16 residues. V lost 0 bases to trimming and J lost 3 bases; unmatched junction nucleotides: 4. This CDR3 reads CASSLAGTGFGNTIYF. The DNA for the CDR3 is TGTGCCAGCAGCTTAGCCGGGACAGGTTTTGGAAACACCATATATTTT.

This chain links TRBV11-3 with TRBJ1-5, with TRBD1 matching 7 bases. The V gene's germline CDR1 is SGHNT and CDR2 YENEEA. Trimming removed 3 bases from V and 9 bases from J; junction bases left unmatched: 8. The length of the CDR3 is 14 residues. For the CDR3, the DNA is TGTGCCAGCAGCTTCGGACAGGCCCTCCGGCCCCAGCATTTT. Translation gives CASSFGQALRPQHF.

In the case of this clone: The sample holds other DNA sequences that translate to the same CDR3. The rearrangement links TRBV18 to TRBJ2-7; D is possibly TRBD1 (6 bases). V was trimmed by 3 bases and J by 6 bases, leaving 9 bases between them. Germline values: CDR1 KGHSH, CDR2 LQKENI. There are 12 residues in the CDR3. The CDR3 sequence is CASSPSGVEQYF. The CDR3 DNA reads TGTGCCAGCTCACCTTCAGGGGTCGAGCAGTACTTC.

The V call is TRBV4-2, the J call TRBJ2-1, with D possibly TRBD2 on 7 matching bases. CDR1 is LGHNA and CDR2 is YNFKEQ in the germline V gene. Trimming cost V 0 bases and J 5 bases, with 17 bases left between them. The CDR3 loop spans 17 amino acids. CDR3 residues: CASSQDSVGGGDNEQFF. The CDR3 nucleotides are TGTGCCAGCAGCCAAGATAGTGTAGGGGGAGGGGACAATGAGCAGTTCTTC.

J is TRBJ2-7 and V is TRBV11-2, with D perhaps matching TRBD2 (6 bases). Germline values: CDR1 SGHAT, CDR2 FQNNGV. V was pared by 4 bases and J by 5 bases, with 15 bases between. This CDR3 is 14 amino acids long. The CDR3 nucleotides are TGTGCCAGCAGCTCCGCCGGGACTTACAACGAGCAGTACTTC. This codes for CASSSAGTYNEQYF.

The chain is built from TRBV5-4 and TRBJ2-5, with 8 bases matching TRBD2. The germline CDR1 and CDR2 sequences are SGHNT and YYREEE (reference sequence). Unmatched junction bases numbered 12, after V lost 4 bases and J lost 4 bases. The CDR3 covers 16 residues. Here the CDR3 DNA reads TGTGCCAGCAGCCAATCCTTAGCCGGGAGGGGAGAGACCCAGTACTTC. Encoded protein: CASSQSLAGRGETQYF.

V gene TRBV5-1 combines with J gene TRBJ2-3; possibly TRBD2 for D (5 bases). Germline values: CDR1 SGHRS, CDR2 YFSETQ. The CDR3 extends over 15 amino acids. V was pared by 0 bases and J by 2 bases, with 10 bases between. Here the CDR3 reads CASSLGTGFTDTQYF. The CDR3 bases are TGCGCCAGCAGCTTGGGCACGGGGTTCACAGATACGCAGTATTTT.

This clone was seen just once. The V call is TRBV28, the J call TRBJ1-1; tentatively, D is TRBD1 (6 bases). This CDR3 region has 14 residues. V was cut by 6 bases and J by 1 base, with 12 bases left in between. The germline CDR1 and CDR2 sequences are MDHEN and SYDVKM. The CDR3 region is CASRNRVENTEAFF. The CDR3 DNA follows: TGTGCCAGCAGAAACAGGGTCGAGAACACTGAAGCTTTCTTT.

The chain couples TRBV23-1 to TRBJ2-7, with TRBD2 matching over 8 bases. TRBV23-1 qualifies as an ORF whose function is uncertain. Trimming at V came to 3 bases and at J to 3 bases, leaving 10 bases not matched to a gene. This CDR3 contains 16 residues. The CDR3 bases are TGCGCCAGCAGTCATCGCACCGGGAGGGAAAACTACGAGCAGTACTTC. Protein: CASSHRTGRENYEQYF.

This rearrangement joins TRBV5-1 to TRBJ2-1, with TRBD2 identical over 10 bases. Trimming took 5 bases from V and 10 from J; bases not matched to a gene: 6. Germline assignment: CDR1 SGHRS and CDR2 YFSETQ. This CDR3 region has 13 residues. The CDR3 sequence is CASSLAGAEEQFF. CDR3 nucleotides: TGCGCCAGCAGTCTAGCGGGAGCGGAAGAGCAGTTCTTC.

This clone was detected a few times. This rearrangement joins TRBV28 to TRBJ2-5, with 8 bases matching TRBD1. The ends lost 3 bases at V and 7 bases at J; junction bases unmatched: 7. The CDR3 runs 14 residues. Looked up from germline, CDR1 is MDHEN and CDR2 is SYDVKM. The CDR3 nucleotides are TGTGCCAGCAGTTTTCCTGGACAGGGCCGGACCCAGTACTTC. Translated: CASSFPGQGRTQYF.

J is TRBJ2-7 and V is TRBV5-1; 7 nucleotides line up with TRBD1. Germline CDR1 is SGHRS and CDR2 is YFSETQ. V trimming: 0 bases; J trimming: 4 bases; junction bases outside the gene matches: 7. CDR3 length equals 15 residues. Written as DNA, the CDR3 is TGCGCCAGCAGCTTGGTTACAGGGGCTTTTTACGAGCAGTACTTC. Protein: CASSLVTGAFYEQYF.

This CDR3 reads CASSFPSGDTGDTQYF. In DNA, the CDR3 is TGCGCCAGCAGCTTCCCCTCCGGGGATACAGGGGATACGCAGTATTTT. The chain is built from TRBV5-1 and TRBJ2-3, with a weak D call TRBD1 (6 bases). CDR3 length: 16 residues. With 2 bases removed from V and 6 bases from J, the gap between germline ends came to 19 bases. Germline-derived CDR1 and CDR2 are SGHRS and YFSETQ.